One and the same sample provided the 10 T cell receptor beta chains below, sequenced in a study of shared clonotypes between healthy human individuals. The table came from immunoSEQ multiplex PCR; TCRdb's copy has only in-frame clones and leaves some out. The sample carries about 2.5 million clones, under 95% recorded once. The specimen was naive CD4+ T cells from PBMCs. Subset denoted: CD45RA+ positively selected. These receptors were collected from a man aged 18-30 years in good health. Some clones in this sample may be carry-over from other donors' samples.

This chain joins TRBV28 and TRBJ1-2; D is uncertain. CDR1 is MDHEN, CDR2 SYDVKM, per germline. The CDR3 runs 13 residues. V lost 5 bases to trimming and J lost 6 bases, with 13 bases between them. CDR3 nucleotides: TGTGCCAGCAGTGCGGGCCAGCCCGATGGCTACACCTTC. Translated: CASSAGQPDGYTF.

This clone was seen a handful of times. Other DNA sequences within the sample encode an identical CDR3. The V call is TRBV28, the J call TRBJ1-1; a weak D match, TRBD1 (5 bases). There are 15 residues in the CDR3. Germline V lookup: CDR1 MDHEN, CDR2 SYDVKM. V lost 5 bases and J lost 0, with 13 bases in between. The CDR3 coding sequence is TGTGCCAGCAGTCCCCCCCGGGGCATGAACACTGAAGCTTTCTTT. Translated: CASSPPRGMNTEAFF.

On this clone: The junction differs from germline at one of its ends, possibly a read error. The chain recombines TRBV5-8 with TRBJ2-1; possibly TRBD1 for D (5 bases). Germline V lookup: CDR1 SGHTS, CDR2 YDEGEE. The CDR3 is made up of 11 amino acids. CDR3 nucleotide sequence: TGTGCCAGCAGCGGGGCGCAAAAATCGCTCTTC. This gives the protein CASSGAQKSLF.

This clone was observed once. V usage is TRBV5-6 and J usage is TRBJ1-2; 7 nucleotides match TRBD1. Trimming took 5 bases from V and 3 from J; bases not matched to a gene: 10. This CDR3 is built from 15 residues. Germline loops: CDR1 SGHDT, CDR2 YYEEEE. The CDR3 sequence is CASRESEGADYGYTF. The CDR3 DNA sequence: TGTGCCAGCAGGGAATCAGAGGGGGCTGACTATGGCTACACCTTC.

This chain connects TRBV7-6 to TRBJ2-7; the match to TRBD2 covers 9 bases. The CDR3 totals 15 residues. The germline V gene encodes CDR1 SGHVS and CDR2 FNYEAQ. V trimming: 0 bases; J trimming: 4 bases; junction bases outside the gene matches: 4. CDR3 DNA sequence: TGTGCCAGCAGCTTAGCTAGCGGGAGTTTGTACGAGCAGTACTTC. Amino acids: CASSLASGSLYEQYF.

CDR3 in DNA: TGTGCTAGTGGTTTCGGGTCCAGGGGGGAGACCCAGTACTTC. Protein product: CASGFGSRGETQYF. This rearrangement joins TRBV12-5 to TRBJ2-5; 7 bases are shared with TRBD1. This CDR3 is 14 amino acids long. V lost 3 bases and J lost 5; bases outside the gene matches: 6. Per germline, CDR1 LGHNT and CDR2 FRNRAP. Complete variable domain (other parts from reference TRBV12-5 and TRBJ2-5): DARVTQTPRHKVTEMGQEVTMRCQPILGHNTVFWYRQTMMQGLELLAYFRNRAPLDDSGMPKDRFSAEMPDATLATLKIQPSEPRDSAVYFCASGFGSRGETQYFGPGTRLLVL.

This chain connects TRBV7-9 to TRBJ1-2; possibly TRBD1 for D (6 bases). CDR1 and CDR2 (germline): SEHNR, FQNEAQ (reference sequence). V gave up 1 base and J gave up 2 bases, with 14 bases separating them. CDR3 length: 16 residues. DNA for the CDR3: TGTGCCAGCAGCTTAGAGGGGACACTACGCAACTATGGCTACACCTTC. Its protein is CASSLEGTLRNYGYTF. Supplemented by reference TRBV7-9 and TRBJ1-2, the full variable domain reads DTGVSQNPRHKITKRGQNVTFRCDPISEHNRLYWYRQTLGQGPEFLTYFQNEAQLEKSRLLSDRFSAERPKGSFSTLEIQRTEQGDSAMYLCASSLEGTLRNYGYTFGSGTRLTVV.

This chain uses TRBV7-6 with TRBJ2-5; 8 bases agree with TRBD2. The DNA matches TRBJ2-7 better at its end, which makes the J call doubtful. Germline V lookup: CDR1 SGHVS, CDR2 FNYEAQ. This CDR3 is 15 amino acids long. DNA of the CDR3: TGTGCCAGCAGCTTGATAACTAGCGGTACCTACGAGCAGTACTTC. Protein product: CASSLITSGTYEQYF.

The CDR3 DNA sequence: TGTGCCAGCAGCGCGGGACCCTACGAGCAGTACTTC. Protein: CASSAGPYEQYF. The V and J genes are TRBV5-6 and TRBJ2-7; the D gene is possibly TRBD2 (6 bases). In germline, CDR1 is SGHDT, CDR2 YYEEEE. This CDR3 spans 12 amino acids. Trimming cost V 4 bases and J 2 bases, with 7 bases left between them.

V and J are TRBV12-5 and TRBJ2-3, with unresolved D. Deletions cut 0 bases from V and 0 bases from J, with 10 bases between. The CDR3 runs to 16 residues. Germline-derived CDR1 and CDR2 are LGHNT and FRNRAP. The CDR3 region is CASGLVRAISTDTQYF. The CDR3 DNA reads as TGTGCTAGTGGTTTGGTAAGGGCTATTAGCACAGATACGCAGTATTTT.